What follows are 13 T cell receptor beta chains derived from one specimen sequenced in a study of CD8 T cells in ankylosing spondylitis. Overall study findings and caveats: For ankylosing spondylitis blood, a TCR beta motif of seven to nine highly homologous variants appeared characteristic.

TCRdb reprocessed the 5' RACE reads with MiXCR, giving one entry per CDR3 protein. The sample holds roughly 670,000 distinct CDR3 sequences, roughly 19% seen once. These receptors are not linked to any known antigen. The sequenced material came from blood, either unsorted or a sorted T cell fraction (not recorded which). The receptors shown here come from a male donor with ankylosing spondylitis.

This chain joins TRBV12-3 or TRBV12-4 and TRBJ2-1; tentative D call: TRBD1 (5 bases). This CDR3 has 14 amino acids. V lost 3 bases to trimming and J lost 7 bases, with 13 bases between them. In DNA, the CDR3 is TGTGCCAGCAGTTTTGAGTGGCAGGGAAATGAGCAGTTCTTC. This codes for CASSFEWQGNEQFF.

V is TRBV11-2 and J is TRBJ2-5, with 8 bases fitting TRBD2. Germline trimming cut 6 bases from V and 3 bases from J; bases unmatched to any gene: 15. CDR1 is SGHAT and CDR2 is FQNNGV in the germline V gene. CDR3 size: 17 residues. CDR3 protein: CASSWLGLDVWEETQYF. CDR3 DNA: TGTGCCAGCAGTTGGCTGGGACTAGATGTTTGGGAAGAGACCCAGTACTTC.

This clonotype came up a few times. The gene calls are TRBV11-1 and TRBJ1-2; 9 bases agree with TRBD1. The CDR3 length is 13 residues. V gave up 6 bases and J gave up 4 bases; unmatched junction bases: 3. CDR1 and CDR2 from the germline V gene are SGHAT and FQDESV (reference sequence). CDR3 bases: TGTGCCAGCAGTCGGACAGGGGTCTATGGCTACACCTTC. This gives the protein CASSRTGVYGYTF.

This clonotype was found a few times. The rearrangement uses TRBV4-1 and TRBJ1-4; 8 bases match TRBD1. The V gene end was trimmed by 0 bases and the J gene end by 2 bases; junction bases not matched to a gene: 2. CDR1 and CDR2 from the germline V gene are MGHRA and YSYEKL. CDR3 size: 16 residues. As DNA, the CDR3 is TGCGCCAGCAGCCAAGACAGGGGGCGCACTAATGAAAAACTGTTTTTT. The encoded protein is CASSQDRGRTNEKLFF.

This clonotype was picked up a small number of times. The chain combines TRBV10-3 with TRBJ2-7; the match to TRBD1 covers 7 bases. Trimming at V came to 6 bases and at J to 5 bases, leaving 7 bases not matched to a gene. This CDR3 region has 13 residues. Germline lookup yields CDR1 ENHRY and CDR2 SYGVKD. The DNA for the CDR3 is TGTGCCATCAGCAGGGACAGCCAAGACGAGCAGTACTTC. Translating gives CAISRDSQDEQYF.

The chain joins TRBV7-6 to TRBJ2-7; unclear D gene. The CDR3 loop spans 12 amino acids. V dropped 2 bases and J dropped 5 bases, with 7 bases sitting between them. Per the germline V gene, CDR1 is SGHVS and CDR2 is FNYEAQ. CDR3 sequence reads: CASSLLGNEQYF. The CDR3 DNA sequence: TGTGCCAGCAGCTTACTAGGTAACGAGCAGTACTTC. Combining the CDR3 with reference TRBV7-6 and TRBJ2-7 gives the whole variable domain GAGVSQSPRYKVTKRGQDVALRCDPISGHVSLYWYRQALGQGPEFLTYFNYEAQQDKSGLPNDRFSAERPEGSISTLTIQRTEQRDSAMYRCASSLLGNEQYFGPGTRLTVT.

This clonotype occurred a few times. This chain connects TRBV4-1 to TRBJ2-1; D remains unclear. Germline CDR1 and CDR2: MGHRA and YSYEKL. The V gene lost 1 base and the J gene lost 0 bases, with 10 bases spanning the gap. The CDR3 covers 16 residues. DNA of the CDR3: TGCGCCAGCAGCCAAGCTGCACAGAGCTCCTACAATGAGCAGTTCTTC. The encoded protein is CASSQAAQSSYNEQFF.

The genes are TRBV6-5 and TRBJ1-1; D perhaps matches TRBD1 (6 bases). Germline CDR1 is MNHEY and CDR2 is SVGAGI. The CDR3 extends over 12 amino acids. V dropped 6 bases and J dropped 11 bases, with 16 bases sitting between them. CDR3 amino acids: CASSPSGTKAFF. CDR3 nucleotide sequence: TGTGCCAGCAGCCCATCCGGGACAAAGGCTTTCTTT.

This clonotype was recorded at least ten times. This chain uses TRBV29-1 with TRBJ2-3; TRBD2 might be the D (6 bases). The germline V gene has CDR1 SQVTM and CDR2 ANQGSEA. The CDR3 length is 15 residues. Trimming stripped 8 bases from V and 3 bases from J, with 21 bases between. For the CDR3, the DNA is TGCAGCACACTCCCAGGGCGGGGCCCGACAGATACGCAGTATTTT. Its translation: CSTLPGRGPTDTQYF.

This clonotype has a handful of counts. The CDR3 sequence: CASSYSGTANYGYTF. The CDR3 coding sequence is TGTGCCAGCAGTTACTCCGGGACAGCCAACTATGGCTACACCTTC. This rearrangement joins TRBV6-5 to TRBJ1-2, with 7 positions matching TRBD1. Germline loops: CDR1 MNHEY, CDR2 SVGAGI. The CDR3 length is 15 residues. Trimming removed 0 bases from V and 2 bases from J; junction bases left unmatched: 3.

The J gene is TRBJ2-7, the V gene TRBV29-1; D remains unclear. This CDR3 is 11 amino acids long. With 0 bases removed from V and 5 bases from J, the gap between germline ends came to 5 bases. The V gene's germline CDR1 is SQVTM and CDR2 ANQGSEA. Here the CDR3 DNA reads TGCAGCGTTGAAGATCCGAACGAGCAGTACTTC. Translating gives CSVEDPNEQYF.

This chain links TRBV12-5 with TRBJ1-2; the match to TRBD1 covers 7 bases. Germline values: CDR1 LGHNT, CDR2 FRNRAP. The CDR3 covers 12 residues. Losses at the gene ends were 2 bases for V and 7 bases for J; bases not matched to a gene: 1. Here the CDR3 DNA reads TGTGCTAGTGGTTTGACAGGGGTTGGCTACACCTTC. Translated, it gives CASGLTGVGYTF.

This clonotype has only a few counts. This sequence joins TRBV30 and TRBJ1-1, with D possibly being TRBD1 (6 bases). V dropped 5 bases and J dropped 8 bases, with 15 bases sitting between them. In germline, CDR1 is GTSNPN, CDR2 SVGIG (reference sequence). The CDR3 contains 12 residues. CDR3 bases: TGTGCCTGGGGCCGGCATCAGGGGGAAGCTTTCTTT. Residues: CAWGRHQGEAFF.